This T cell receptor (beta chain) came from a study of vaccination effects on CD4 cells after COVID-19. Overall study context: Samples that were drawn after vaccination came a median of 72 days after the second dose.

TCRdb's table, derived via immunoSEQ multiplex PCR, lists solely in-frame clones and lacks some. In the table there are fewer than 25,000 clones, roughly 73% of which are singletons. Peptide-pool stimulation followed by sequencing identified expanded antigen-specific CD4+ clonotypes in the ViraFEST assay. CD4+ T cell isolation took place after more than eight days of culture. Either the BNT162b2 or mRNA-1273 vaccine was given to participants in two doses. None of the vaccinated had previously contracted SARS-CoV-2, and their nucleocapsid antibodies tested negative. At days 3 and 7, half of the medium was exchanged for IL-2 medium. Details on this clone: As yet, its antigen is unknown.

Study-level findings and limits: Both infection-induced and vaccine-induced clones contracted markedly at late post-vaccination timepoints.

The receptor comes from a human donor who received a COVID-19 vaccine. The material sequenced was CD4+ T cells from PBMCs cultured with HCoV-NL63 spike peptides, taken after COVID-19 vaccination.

The CDR3 DNA follows: TGCGCCAGCAGCCAGTATAGCAATCAGCCCCAGCATTTT. Translation: CASSQYSNQPQHF. The rearrangement uses TRBV4-1 and TRBJ1-5; no firm D call. Germline values: CDR1 MGHRA, CDR2 YSYEKL. The CDR3 consists of 13 residues. Trimming stripped 3 bases from V and 0 bases from J, with 3 bases between.